This section outlines one TCR beta chain sequence together with its context. Its antigen is currently unknown. The table came from immunoSEQ multiplex PCR; TCRdb's copy has only in-frame clones and leaves some out. The data show 120,000 or so clones, approximately 90% seen once. This sample stems from a study of T cell responses to AZD1222 COVID-19 vaccine. General study points: Mostly white British, mostly female donors; authors suggested clonal diversity may be underestimated. Unmutated variant regions reportedly attract nearly half of all spike-specific TCRs.

The CDR3 is 12 amino acids. Germline V gene lookup returns CDR1 LNHDA and CDR2 SQIVND (reference sequence). Between the trimmed V and J ends, which lost 7 bases and 1 base, there was a span of 7 bases. V is TRBV19 and J is TRBJ1-1; D gene ambiguous. This receptor was obtained from an adult in good health. Here the sequenced sample was peripheral blood, taken on day 0 of AZD1222 vaccination. The CDR3 spells CASKTRNTEAFF. Written as DNA, the CDR3 is TGTGCCAGTAAGACCAGGAACACTGAAGCTTTCTTT.